A single T cell receptor (beta chain) is shown here with its context. No antigen is known for it. The size of this beta chain means little, since it is a stray read in a library made for alpha chains. These data come from a study of glioma-infiltrating T cells. The study, taken as a whole, reports: Above-expected tissue-blood divergence occurred in all gliomas, most in low-grade ones. Tissue and blood shared very few CDR3 sequences.

The iRepertoire nested amplicon-rescue multiplex PCR amplified TCR alpha and beta CDR3s from RNA. Input was 100-400 ng of tissue mRNA or PBMC total RNA. One entry per CDR3 protein results from TCRdb running MiXCR on the multiplex PCR reads. The sample yields fewer than 4,000 distinct CDR3 sequences, around 92% seen once. The V and J ends lost 2 bases and 5 bases respectively, with 10 bases between them. Germline V CDR1 and CDR2: MNHEY, SVGEGT. The CDR3 sequence is 14 residues long. The sequence came from a human donor with low-grade glioma or glioblastoma, undergoing nonglioma brain surgery, or in good health (not recorded which). The J gene is TRBJ2-1, the V gene TRBV6-2 or TRBV6-3, with D perhaps TRBD1 (6 bases). The sample taken for sequencing was glioma tissue, nonneoplastic brain tissue, or PBMCs (not recorded which). The CDR3 is CASSYVGAHNEQFF. In DNA form, the CDR3 reads TGTGCCAGCAGTTACGTGGGGGCCCACAATGAGCAGTTCTTC.